These 20 T cell receptor beta chains originate from one sample sequenced in a study of T cell changes during pregnancy in multiple sclerosis. Using immunoSEQ multiplex PCR, the repertoire was profiled, and TCRdb retains in-frame clones only, with some absent. The data hold under 55,000 clones, with around 93% observed a single time. The source material was peripheral blood, sampled in the second trimester of pregnancy. The receptors shown here come from a female donor with multiple sclerosis, enrolled in a pregnancy study.

This clone was counted a single time. CDR3 DNA sequence: TGTGCCAGCAGCAGGACTGGGGATAGCAATCAGCCCCAGCATTTT. Amino acids: CASSRTGDSNQPQHF. The chain carries TRBV2 and TRBJ1-5; D not resolved. Trimming removed 6 bases from V and 0 bases from J, with 12 bases in between. Germline V lookup: CDR1 SNHLY, CDR2 FYNNEI. The length of the CDR3 is 15 residues.

This chain joins TRBV11-3 and TRBJ2-1; 9 nucleotides align to TRBD2. V was clipped by 5 bases and J by 2 bases; unmatched bases: 4. CDR1 SGHNT and CDR2 YENEEA come from the germline V gene. The CDR3 sequence is 15 residues long. CDR3 residues: CASSLGTSPYNEQFF. CDR3 DNA: TGTGCCAGCAGCCTCGGGACTAGCCCCTACAATGAGCAGTTCTTC.

This chain joins TRBV7-9 and TRBJ1-2, with 7 positions matching TRBD1. The CDR3 runs 14 residues. J lost 8 bases, V lost 5 bases, and 11 bases had no gene match. CDR1 SEHNR and CDR2 FQNEAQ come from the germline V gene (reference sequence). The CDR3 is CASSPRGQALGYTF. The DNA for the CDR3 is TGTGCCAGCAGCCCTCGCGGACAGGCTCTAGGCTACACCTTC.

This chain links TRBV7-2 with TRBJ1-5; the D is unclear. The CDR3 consists of 14 residues. Trimming left V 5 bases short and J 0 bases short, with 8 bases between. Germline V gene sequence: CDR1 SGHTA, CDR2 FQGNSA. CDR3 amino acids: CASSPSYSNQPQHF. For the CDR3, the DNA is TGTGCCAGCAGCCCTAGTTATAGCAATCAGCCCCAGCATTTT.

V is TRBV21-1 and J is TRBJ1-1; the D call TRBD1 from the table was never checked on the DNA. TRBV21-1 is a pseudogene. The CDR3 totals 16 residues. The CDR3 DNA is TGTGCCAGCAGCAAAGGGCGACAGGGGCTGAGGACTGAAGCTTTCTTT. Translation: CASSKGRQGLRTEAFF.

This chain joins TRBV5-6 and TRBJ2-7; a weak D match, TRBD1 (6 bases). Trimming stripped 3 bases from V and 2 bases from J, with 12 bases between. CDR3 length: 14 residues. The germline V gene has CDR1 SGHDT and CDR2 YYEEEE. CDR3 protein: CASSWWGQTYEQYF. In DNA, the CDR3 is TGTGCCAGCAGCTGGTGGGGACAAACCTACGAGCAGTACTTC.

The rearrangement uses TRBV18 and TRBJ1-4; D uncertain. With 3 bases removed from V and 7 bases from J, the gap between germline ends came to 9 bases. CDR1 and CDR2 (germline): KGHSH, LQKENI. This CDR3 region has 13 residues. CDR3 nucleotides: TGTGCCAGCTCACCTGATCTTAGTGAAAAACTGTTTTTT. Translating it yields CASSPDLSEKLFF.

V and J are TRBV29-1 and TRBJ2-1; D possibly corresponds to TRBD2 (5 bases). The V gene lost 1 base and the J gene lost 3 bases, with 16 bases spanning the gap. There are 16 residues in the CDR3. Germline lookup yields CDR1 SQVTM and CDR2 ANQGSEA. CDR3 sequence (DNA): TGCAGCGTTGAAGGCCTAGCAGATCACCTCTACAATGAGCAGTTCTTC. Translated: CSVEGLADHLYNEQFF.

The rearrangement links TRBV5-1 to TRBJ1-1; possible D gene TRBD1, 5 bases. Trimming took off 3 bases at V and 0 bases at J, with 12 bases between the two ends. In germline, CDR1 is SGHRS, CDR2 YFSETQ. The CDR3 is 15 residues long. As DNA, the CDR3 is TGCGCCAGCAGCTCGCGACAGAACATGAACACTGAAGCTTTCTTT. Translation gives CASSSRQNMNTEAFF.

V is TRBV18 and J is TRBJ2-3, with no clear D. This CDR3 has 12 amino acids. V lost 3 bases and J lost 6, with 7 bases in between. Germline CDR1 is KGHSH and CDR2 is LQKENI. The CDR3 DNA reads TGTGCCAGCTCACCTAGTTGGGATACGCAGTATTTT. It specifies CASSPSWDTQYF.

This clone turned up a few times. The rearrangement links TRBV4-2 to TRBJ2-5; 8 bases map to TRBD2. V shed 6 bases, J shed 4 bases, and the junction held 10 bases outside the gene matches. Germline V gene data show CDR1 as LGHNA and CDR2 as YNFKEQ. This CDR3 region has 15 residues. The CDR3, as DNA: TGTGCCAGCAGAAGCGGGAGTTCGATGATAGAGACCCAGTACTTC. This codes for CASRSGSSMIETQYF.

The V and J genes are TRBV5-1 and TRBJ2-1, with 8 bases lining up with TRBD2. Unmatched junction bases numbered 13, after V lost 2 bases and J lost 6 bases. The CDR3 runs 17 residues. Germline-derived CDR1 and CDR2 are SGHRS and YFSETQ. CDR3 region: CASSFLGSAGGPNEQFF. CDR3 in DNA: TGCGCCAGCAGCTTTCTTGGCTCTGCGGGAGGCCCCAATGAGCAGTTCTTC.

The CDR3 bases are TGTGCCAGCAGCTCCACGGGAGGAAGCACAGATACGCAGTATTTT. Protein sequence: CASSSTGGSTDTQYF. This sequence joins TRBV7-2 and TRBJ2-3; TRBD2 agrees at 7 bases. Germline values: CDR1 SGHTA, CDR2 FQGNSA. V was clipped by 4 bases and J by 0 bases; unmatched bases: 4. CDR3 length: 15 residues.

This rearrangement joins TRBV11-2 to TRBJ1-1; perhaps TRBD1 as D (6 bases). Germline V gives CDR1 SGHAT, CDR2 FQNNGV. The V end was cut by 5 bases, the J end by 0 bases, with 16 bases between. CDR3 size: 16 residues. As DNA, the CDR3 is TGTGCCAGCAGCCGACTGCGGGGGCGGCTGAACACTGAAGCTTTCTTT. Amino acids: CASSRLRGRLNTEAFF.

The J gene is TRBJ2-7, the V gene TRBV7-8, with a weak D call TRBD2 (6 bases). Germline values: CDR1 SGHVS, CDR2 FQNEAQ. The CDR3 is 17 amino acids. The V gene lost 5 bases and the J gene lost 4 bases, with 24 bases spanning the gap. The CDR3 DNA reads as TGTGCCAGCAGCCCCGACCGGGACCTGGTGGGGGGTTACGAGCAGTACTTC. Protein sequence: CASSPDRDLVGGYEQYF.

The rearrangement uses TRBV19 and TRBJ2-2; a possible D gene is TRBD1 (5 bases). V was trimmed by 9 bases and J by 2 bases, leaving 10 bases between them. This CDR3 is built from 13 residues. Germline CDR1 reads LNHDA; CDR2 reads SQIVND (reference sequence). CDR3 coding DNA: TGTGCCAGCCGACAGACCAACACCGGGGAGCTGTTTTTT. Its translation is CASRQTNTGELFF. The whole variable domain, remainder taken from reference TRBV19 and TRBJ2-2, is DGGITQSPKYLFRKEGQNVTLSCEQNLNHDAMYWYRQDPGQGLRLIYYSQIVNDFQKGDIAEGYSVSREKKESFPLTVTSAQKNPTAFYLCASRQTNTGELFFGEGSRLTVL.

A single count supports this clone. The chain links TRBV7-9 to TRBJ2-7; D is unclear. V was shortened by 5 bases and J by 4 bases, with 24 bases between the two germline ends. Germline assignment: CDR1 SEHNR and CDR2 FQNEAQ (reference sequence). The CDR3 sequence is 17 residues long. The CDR3 nucleotides are TGTGCCAGCAGCCCCATCTCGACCGAACTAAGGAGTTACGAGCAGTACTTC. Protein sequence: CASSPISTELRSYEQYF. Full variable domain (remainder filled in from reference TRBV7-9 and TRBJ2-7): DTGVSQNPRHKITKRGQNVTFRCDPISEHNRLYWYRQTLGQGPEFLTYFQNEAQLEKSRLLSDRFSAERPKGSFSTLEIQRTEQGDSAMYLCASSPISTELRSYEQYFGPGTRLTVT.

The gene calls are TRBV28 and TRBJ1-1; the D gene is possibly TRBD1 (6 bases). CDR3 size: 11 residues. Germline CDR1 reads MDHEN; CDR2 reads SYDVKM. The V and J ends lost 5 bases and 11 bases respectively, with 12 bases between them. The CDR3 here is CASSINRVAFF. The CDR3 coding sequence is TGTGCCAGCAGTATCAACAGGGTGGCTTTCTTT. Complete variable domain (other parts from reference TRBV28 and TRBJ1-1): DVKVTQSSRYLVKRTGEKVFLECVQDMDHENMFWYRQDPGLGLRLIYFSYDVKMKEKGDIPEGYSVSREKKERFSLILESASTNQTSMYLCASSINRVAFFGQGTRLTVV.

The chain links TRBV19 to TRBJ2-7; TRBD2 aligns across 11 bases. The germline V gene has CDR1 LNHDA and CDR2 SQIVND (reference sequence). The CDR3 extends over 15 amino acids. V gave up 5 bases and J gave up 0 bases; unmatched junction bases: 3. The CDR3 here is CASSGLAGGSYEQYF. The CDR3, as DNA: TGTGCCAGTAGTGGGCTAGCGGGAGGCTCCTACGAGCAGTACTTC.

V is TRBV29-1 and J is TRBJ2-1; D is unresolved. This CDR3 has 13 residues. Trimming took 4 bases from V and 3 from J, leaving 10 bases between them. Germline CDR1 SQVTM, CDR2 ANQGSEA. CDR3 sequence: CSVVEDFYNEQFF. The CDR3 region has the DNA TGCAGCGTTGTCGAGGATTTCTACAATGAGCAGTTCTTC.